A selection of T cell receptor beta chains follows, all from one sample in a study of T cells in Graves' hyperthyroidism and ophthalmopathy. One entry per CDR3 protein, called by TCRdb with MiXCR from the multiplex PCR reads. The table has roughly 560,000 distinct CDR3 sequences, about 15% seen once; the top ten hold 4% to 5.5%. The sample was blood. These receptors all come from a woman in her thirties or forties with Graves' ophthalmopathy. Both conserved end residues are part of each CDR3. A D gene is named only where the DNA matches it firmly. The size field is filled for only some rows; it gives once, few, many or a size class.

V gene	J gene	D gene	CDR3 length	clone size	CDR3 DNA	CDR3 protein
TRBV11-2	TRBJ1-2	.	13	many	TGTGCCAGCAGCTTTTCGGGCTCGGGTGGCTACACCTTC	CASSFSGSGGYTF
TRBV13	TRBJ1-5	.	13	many	TGTGCCAGCAGCTTTAACCCTAATCAGCCCCAGCATTTT	CASSFNPNQPQHF
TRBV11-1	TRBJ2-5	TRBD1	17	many	TGTGCCAGCAGCTTAGGGGGGACAGGGACCTTTCAAGAGACCCAGTACTTC	CASSLGGTGTFQETQYF
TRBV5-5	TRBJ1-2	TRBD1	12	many	TGTGCCAGCAGCCCGGGACAGGATGGCTACACCTTC	CASSPGQDGYTF
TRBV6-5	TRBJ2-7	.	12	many	TGTGCCAGCAGTTCGGAACTCCTCGAGCAGTACTTC	CASSSELLEQYF
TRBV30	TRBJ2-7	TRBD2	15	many	TGTGCCTGGAGTCCAAGACTAGCGGGAATCTACGAGCAGTACTTC	CAWSPRLAGIYEQYF
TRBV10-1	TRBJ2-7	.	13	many	TGCGCCAGCAGTGAGACAAACAGATACGAGCAGTACTTC	CASSETNRYEQYF
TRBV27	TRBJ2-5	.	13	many	TGTGCCAGCAGTTTAATGGGGGAAGAGACCCAGTACTTC	CASSLMGEETQYF
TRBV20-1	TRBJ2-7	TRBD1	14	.	TGCAGTGCAATCGACAGGGACCTATACTACGAGCAGTACTTC	CSAIDRDLYYEQYF
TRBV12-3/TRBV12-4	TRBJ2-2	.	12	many	TGTGCCAGCAGTTACCAAGCCGGGGAGCTGTTTTTT	CASSYQAGELFF
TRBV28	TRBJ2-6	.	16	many	TGTGCCAGCAGTCAAAACAGGGTAGCAGGGGCCAACGTCCTGACTTTC	CASSQNRVAGANVLTF
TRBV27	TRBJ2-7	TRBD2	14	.	TGTGCCAGCAGCATTAGCGGGAGGTTGCGGGAGCAGTACTTC	CASSISGRLREQYF
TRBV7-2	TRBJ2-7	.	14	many	TGTGCCAGCAGCTTAGGGCCTGGATACTACGAGCAGTACTTC	CASSLGPGYYEQYF
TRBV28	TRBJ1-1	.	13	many	TGTGCCAGCAGTTTTTATGAGGGAGCTGAAGCTTTCTTT	CASSFYEGAEAFF
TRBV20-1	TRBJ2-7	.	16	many	TGCAGTGCTAGACACTCGGGCCCTGGGAGGACCCACGAGCAGTACTTC	CSARHSGPGRTHEQYF
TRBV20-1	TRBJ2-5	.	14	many	TGCAGTGCCGGACCCCAGCCCACCGTAGAGACCCAGTACTTC	CSAGPQPTVETQYF
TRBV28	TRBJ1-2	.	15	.	TGTGCCAGCAGTCCCTCCAGGTACCTCCTCTATGGCTACACCTTC	CASSPSRYLLYGYTF
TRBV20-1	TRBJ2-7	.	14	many	TGCAGTGCTAGACCTAGCGTCAACTCCTACGAGCAGTACTTC	CSARPSVNSYEQYF
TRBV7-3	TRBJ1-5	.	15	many	TGTGCCAGCAGCTTAAAAGGGGAAGGCAATCAGCCCCAGCATTTT	CASSLKGEGNQPQHF
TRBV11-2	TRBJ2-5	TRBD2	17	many	TGTGCCAGCAGCCCCGAGACTAGCGGGGGGTCTTGGGAGACCCAGTACTTC	CASSPETSGGSWETQYF
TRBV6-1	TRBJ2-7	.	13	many	TGTGCCAGCAGGGCTGAAGCATCCTACGAGCAGTACTTC	CASRAEASYEQYF
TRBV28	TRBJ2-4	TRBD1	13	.	TGTGCCAGCTCGGGACAGGGAAAAAACATTCAGTACTTC	CASSGQGKNIQYF
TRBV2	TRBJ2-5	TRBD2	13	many	TGCGCTAGCGGGAGGTCCCCCGGGGAGACCCAGTACTTC	CASGRSPGETQYF
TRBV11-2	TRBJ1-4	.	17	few	TGTGCCAGCAGAGAAGGGGGGAGGCGTGCAACTAATGAAAAACTGTTTTTT	CASREGGRRATNEKLFF
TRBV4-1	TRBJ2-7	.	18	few	TGCGCCAGCAGCCAAGATAAATCGGGTGTGGACCGACCCTACGAGCAGTACTTC	CASSQDKSGVDRPYEQYF
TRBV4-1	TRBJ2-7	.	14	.	TGCGCCAGCAGCCAGGACATGTGGGCCTACGAGCAGTACTTC	CASSQDMWAYEQYF
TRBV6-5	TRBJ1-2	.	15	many	TGTGCCAGCAGTCACTCGTCCGGACAGAACTATGGCTACACCTTC	CASSHSSGQNYGYTF
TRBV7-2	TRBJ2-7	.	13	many	TGTGCCAGCAGGTATAGGGGGGACTACGAGCAGTACTTC	CASRYRGDYEQYF
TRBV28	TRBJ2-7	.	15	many	TGTGCCAGCAGTTCGTTAGCGGACGTATCATACGAGCAGTACTTC	CASSSLADVSYEQYF
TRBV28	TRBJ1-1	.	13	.	TGTGCCAGCAGGGCCCCCATGAACACTGAAGCTTTCTTT	CASRAPMNTEAFF
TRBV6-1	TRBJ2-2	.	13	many	TGTGCCAGCAGTCAATCCATCACCGGGGAGCTGTTTTTT	CASSQSITGELFF
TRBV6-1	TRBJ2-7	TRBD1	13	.	TGTGCCAGCAGTAAAACAGGGGTAGACGAGCAGTACTTC	CASSKTGVDEQYF
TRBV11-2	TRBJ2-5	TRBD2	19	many	TGTGCCAGCAGCTCATCAACTAGCGGGAGACTCCTGTACCAAGAGACCCAGTACTTC	CASSSSTSGRLLYQETQYF
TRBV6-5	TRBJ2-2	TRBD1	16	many	TGTGCCAGCAGTTACTCGACAGGGGGCAGGACCGGGGAGCTGTTTTTT	CASSYSTGGRTGELFF
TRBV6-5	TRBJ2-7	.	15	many	TGTGCCAGCAGAATACGGAACCAGGCCCCCTACGAGCAGTACTTC	CASRIRNQAPYEQYF
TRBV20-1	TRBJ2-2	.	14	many	TGCAGTGCTAGAGATCTGGCGAACACCGGGGAGCTGTTTTTT	CSARDLANTGELFF
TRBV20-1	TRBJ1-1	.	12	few	TGCAGTGCTATTTATGAGGGCGATAGGGCTTTCTTT	CSAIYEGDRAFF
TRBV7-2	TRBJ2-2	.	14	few	TGTGCCAGCAGCTTTTGGTTAGGGACCGGGGAGCTGTTTTTT	CASSFWLGTGELFF
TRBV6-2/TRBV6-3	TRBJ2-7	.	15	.	TGTGCCAGCAGCCGAACACCGGGACACCTATACGAGCAGTACTTC	CASSRTPGHLYEQYF
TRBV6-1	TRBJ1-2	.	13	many	TGTGCCAGTAACAAGGACAGCAACTATGGCTACACCTTC	CASNKDSNYGYTF
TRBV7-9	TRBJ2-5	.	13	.	TGTGCCAGCAGCTCGGTGGATCAAGAGACCCAGTACTTC	CASSSVDQETQYF
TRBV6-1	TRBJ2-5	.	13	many	TGTGCCAGCAGTGGACAGTACCAAGAGACCCAGTACTTC	CASSGQYQETQYF
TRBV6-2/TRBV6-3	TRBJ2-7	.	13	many	TGTGCCAGCAGTTACTCCCTCCGCTACGAGCAGTACTTC	CASSYSLRYEQYF
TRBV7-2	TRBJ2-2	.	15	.	TGTGCCAGCAGCCTGGACTACCAGAACACCGGGGAGCTGTTTTTT	CASSLDYQNTGELFF
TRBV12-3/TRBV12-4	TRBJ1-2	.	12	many	TGTGCCAGCAGTTTACTGGGTGGCGGCTACACCTTC	CASSLLGGGYTF
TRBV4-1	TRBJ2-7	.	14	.	TGCGCCAGCAGCCAAGTAGTCTCGGGTAACGAGCAGTACTTC	CASSQVVSGNEQYF
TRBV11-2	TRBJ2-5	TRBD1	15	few	TGTGCCAGCAGCCCCGCCGACAGGGACGGGGAGACCCAGTACTTC	CASSPADRDGETQYF
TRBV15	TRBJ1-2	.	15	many	TGTGCCACCAATTCCCGGCGGTGGGAACCCTATGGCTACACCTTC	CATNSRRWEPYGYTF
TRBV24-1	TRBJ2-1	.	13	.	TGTGCCACCAGTGTGGCAGGGCCCTATGAGCAGTTCTTC	CATSVAGPYEQFF
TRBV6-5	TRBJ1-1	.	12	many	TGTGCCAGCAGGGTACAGAAAAGTGAAGCTTTCTTT	CASRVQKSEAFF
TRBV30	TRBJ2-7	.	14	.	TGTGCCTGGGATAGAGGGCAGGGGTTGAATGAGCAGTACTTC	CAWDRGQGLNEQYF
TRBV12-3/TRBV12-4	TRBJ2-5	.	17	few	TGTGCCAGCAGTGGGGGGCCGGGTACTCCCTGGGGAGAGACCCAGTACTTC	CASSGGPGTPWGETQYF
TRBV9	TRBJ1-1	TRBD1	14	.	TGTGCCAGCAGCGTAGAGGGACAGGGGTCTGAAGCTTTCTTT	CASSVEGQGSEAFF
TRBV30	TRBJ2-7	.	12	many	TGTGCCTGGAGGGACAGCACCTACGAGCAGTACTTC	CAWRDSTYEQYF